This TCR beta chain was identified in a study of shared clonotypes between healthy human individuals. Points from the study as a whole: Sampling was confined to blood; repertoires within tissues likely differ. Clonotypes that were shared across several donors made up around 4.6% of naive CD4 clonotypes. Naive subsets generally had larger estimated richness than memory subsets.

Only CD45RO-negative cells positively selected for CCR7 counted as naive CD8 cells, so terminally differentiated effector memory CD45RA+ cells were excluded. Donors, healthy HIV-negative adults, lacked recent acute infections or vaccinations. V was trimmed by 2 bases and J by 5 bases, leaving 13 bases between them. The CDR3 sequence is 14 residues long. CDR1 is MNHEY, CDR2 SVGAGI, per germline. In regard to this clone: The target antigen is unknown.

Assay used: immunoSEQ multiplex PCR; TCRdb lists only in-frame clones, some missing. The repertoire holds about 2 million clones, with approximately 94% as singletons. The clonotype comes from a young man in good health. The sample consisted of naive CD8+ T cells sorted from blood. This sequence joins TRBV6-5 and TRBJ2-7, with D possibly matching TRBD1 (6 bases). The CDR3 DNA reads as TGTGCCAGCAGTTACGTAGAGGGGGTAGACGAGCAGTACTTC. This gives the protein CASSYVEGVDEQYF.